This T cell receptor beta chain is drawn from a study of human thymus T cells. Profiling relied on immunoSEQ multiplex PCR, and the TCRdb table lists in-frame clones only, not all of them. The sample yields about 50,000 clones, more than 85% seen once. After removal of 8 bases from V and 8 bases from J, the junction contained 8 bases not matched to a gene. Per germline, CDR1 MGHDK and CDR2 SYGVNS. This CDR3 comprises 13 residues. This chain links TRBV25-1 with TRBJ1-2; 10 bases line up with TRBD1. Specimen: blood. The sequence was collected from a girl in the first two years of life with a congenital heart defect but otherwise immunologically healthy. CDR3 sequence reads: CASWGQGRLGYTF. CDR3 coding DNA: TGTGCCAGCTGGGGACAGGGGCGTTTGGGCTACACCTTC.